The clone carrying this T cell receptor beta chain was observed a few times. The antigen is not known. This record comes from a study of beta chain features in type 1 diabetes. Study-level findings and limits: Among patients with Type 1 diabetes, TCRB CDR3s were moderately but significantly shorter in every one of the four CD4+ subsets. Possibly, sequencing cDNA over-represented cells that had high TCR expression levels.

All of the isolated RNA was reverse transcribed, so expressed TCRB transcripts were sequenced. Assay: immunoSEQ multiplex PCR; the TCRdb copy retains only in-frame clones and omits some. The sample has about 150,000 clones; around 10% are singletons. Sorted populations all exceeded 95% purity. The V end was cut by 6 bases, the J end by 0 bases, with 9 bases between. In germline, CDR1 is MDHEN, CDR2 SYDVKM. The CDR3 runs 14 residues. The genes are TRBV28 and TRBJ1-5; D is perhaps TRBD1 (5 bases). This TCR was recovered from a man aged 18 to 29 in good health. The specimen sequenced was central memory CD4+ T cells from blood. The CDR3, as DNA: TGTGCCAGCAGCCGGGGACTTAGCAATCAGCCCCAGCATTTT. Amino acids: CASSRGLSNQPQHF.